The sample holds a few counts of the clone carrying this T cell receptor (beta chain). The antigen remains unidentified. Patients were ruled out by autoimmune disease history or systemic immunosuppression. Clones were sequenced by immunoSEQ multiplex PCR, and TCRdb holds only the in-frame ones, with some missing. Of about 56,000 clones listed, around 83% are singletons. The data are from a study of OX40 agonist ivuxolimab in advanced cancers. Study information: Three patients got partial responses; one had hepatocellular carcinoma and two had cutaneous melanoma. Study conclusions and caveats: CD8+ T cells showed, on average, more clonal expansion than CD4+ cells.

V lost 8 bases and J lost 0, with 11 bases in between. The CDR3 length is 13 residues. Looked up from germline, CDR1 is MNHNS and CDR2 is SASEGT. This sequence joins TRBV6-1 and TRBJ2-7, with TRBD1 as a possible D gene (6 bases). This clonotype was obtained from an adult with an advanced solid tumor such as melanoma, head and neck, liver or kidney cancer. The sample in question was CD4+ or CD8+ T cells sorted from blood, obtained in a trial of the OX40 agonist ivuxolimab. The CDR3 DNA reads as TGTGCCAGCGGGACATTTAGCTCCTACGAGCAGTACTTC. Residues: CASGTFSSYEQYF.